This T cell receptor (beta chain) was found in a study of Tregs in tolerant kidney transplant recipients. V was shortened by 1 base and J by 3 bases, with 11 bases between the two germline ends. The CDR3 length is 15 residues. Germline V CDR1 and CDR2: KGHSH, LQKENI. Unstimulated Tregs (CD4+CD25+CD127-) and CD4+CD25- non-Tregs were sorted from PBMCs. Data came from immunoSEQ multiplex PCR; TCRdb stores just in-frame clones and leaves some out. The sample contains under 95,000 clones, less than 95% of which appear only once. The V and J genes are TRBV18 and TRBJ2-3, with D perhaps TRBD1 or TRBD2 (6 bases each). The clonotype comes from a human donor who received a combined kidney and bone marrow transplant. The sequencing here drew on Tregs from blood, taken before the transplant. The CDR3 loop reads CASSPRGGRTDTQYF. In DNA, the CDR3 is TGTGCCAGCTCACCACGAGGGGGGAGAACAGATACGCAGTATTTT.